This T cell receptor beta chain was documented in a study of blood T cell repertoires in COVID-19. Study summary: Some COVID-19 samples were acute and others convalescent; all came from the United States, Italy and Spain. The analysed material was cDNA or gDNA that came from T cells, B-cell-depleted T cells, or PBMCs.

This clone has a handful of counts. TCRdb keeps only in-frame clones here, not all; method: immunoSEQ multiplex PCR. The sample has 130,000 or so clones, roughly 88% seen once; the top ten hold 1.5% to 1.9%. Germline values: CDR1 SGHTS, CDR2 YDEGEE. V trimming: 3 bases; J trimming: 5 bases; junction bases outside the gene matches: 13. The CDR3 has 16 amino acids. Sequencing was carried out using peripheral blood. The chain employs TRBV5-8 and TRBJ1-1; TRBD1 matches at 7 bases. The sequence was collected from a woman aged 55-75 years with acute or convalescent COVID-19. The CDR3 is CASSSGQFFFRTEAFF. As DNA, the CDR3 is TGTGCCAGCAGCTCGGGACAGTTTTTTTTCAGGACTGAAGCTTTCTTT.